This TCR beta chain is drawn from a study of cytomegalovirus exposure and HLA in healthy donors. Looking at the study overall: The same platform as the roughly 630 first-cohort repertoires was used for the 130 or so validation repertoires, a later analysis reported.

About this clone itself: Its antigen is currently unknown.

The data were produced by immunoSEQ multiplex PCR, yet TCRdb's version contains in-frame clones alone and is incomplete. The sample lists about 150,000 clones; around 84% were seen once. The study, taken as a whole, reports: Reports described diagnosis of cytomegalovirus status by the classifier as highly specific and sensitive. Researchers counted roughly 150 TCR beta chains as cytomegalovirus-associated.

This CDR3 region has 12 residues. V shed 6 bases, J shed 5 bases, and the junction held 3 bases outside the gene matches. Germline CDR1 and CDR2: SNHLY and FYNNEI. The clonotype originates from a human donor in good health. The source material was PBMCs. This chain connects TRBV2 to TRBJ1-1, with 7 bases identical to TRBD1. DNA of the CDR3: TGTGCCAGCAGAACAGGGGAGACTGAAGCTTTCTTT. Translated, it gives CASRTGETEAFF.